This TCR beta chain originates from a study of post-analysis software for immune sequencing data. Study in general: Several disease courses (relapsing-remitting, secondary progressive and progressive-relapsing) of multiple sclerosis were included.

cDNA libraries for TCR beta contained unique molecular identifiers. Around 460,000 cDNA molecules came from roughly 0.93 to 9.6 million T cells. TCRdb re-derived calls from the PCR reads in MiXCR, one entry per CDR3 protein. The sample has 450,000 to 650,000 distinct CDR3 sequences, roughly 40% seen once. Losses at the gene ends were 1 base for V and 2 bases for J; bases not matched to a gene: 7. The CDR3 loop spans 17 amino acids. Broader study findings: Controls showed significantly higher normalized Chao1 diversity than did multiple sclerosis patients. Compared with controls, patients had more of 4 to 6 TRBV segments, including TRBV5-6, TRBV5-1 and TRBV20-1.

On this clonotype: No antigen is known for it.

V usage is TRBV12-3 or TRBV12-4 and J usage is TRBJ2-3; 9 bases line up with TRBD1. Material: blood. This clonotype was obtained from a girl between 5 and 17 years old with multiple sclerosis. The DNA of the CDR3 is TGTGCCAGCAGTTTAGGGGCCGGGACAGGGATCACAGATACGCAGTATTTT. It is translated as CASSLGAGTGITDTQYF.